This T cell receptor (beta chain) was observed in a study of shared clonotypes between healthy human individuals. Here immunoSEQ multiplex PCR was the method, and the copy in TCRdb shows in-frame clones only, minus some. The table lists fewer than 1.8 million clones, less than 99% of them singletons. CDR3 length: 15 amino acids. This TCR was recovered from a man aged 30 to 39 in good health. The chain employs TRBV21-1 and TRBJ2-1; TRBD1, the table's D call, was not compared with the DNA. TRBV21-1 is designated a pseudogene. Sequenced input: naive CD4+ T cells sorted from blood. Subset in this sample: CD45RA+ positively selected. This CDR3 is CASSKEAQGVHEQFF. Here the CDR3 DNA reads TGTGCCAGCAGCAAAGAGGCACAGGGGGTGCATGAGCAGTTCTTC.